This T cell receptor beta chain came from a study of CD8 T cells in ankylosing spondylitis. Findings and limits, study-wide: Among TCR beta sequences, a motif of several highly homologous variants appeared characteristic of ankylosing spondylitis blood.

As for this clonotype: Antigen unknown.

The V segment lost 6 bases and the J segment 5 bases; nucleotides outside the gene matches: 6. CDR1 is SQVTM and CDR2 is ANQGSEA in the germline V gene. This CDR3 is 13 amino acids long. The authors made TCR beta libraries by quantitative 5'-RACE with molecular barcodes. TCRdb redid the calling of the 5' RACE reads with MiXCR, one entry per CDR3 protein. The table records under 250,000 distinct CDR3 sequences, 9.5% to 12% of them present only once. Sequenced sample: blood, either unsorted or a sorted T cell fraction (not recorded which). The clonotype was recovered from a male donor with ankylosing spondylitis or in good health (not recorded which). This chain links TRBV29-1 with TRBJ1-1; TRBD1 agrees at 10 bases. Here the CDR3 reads CSVGDRGRTEAFF. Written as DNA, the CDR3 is TGCAGCGTGGGGGACAGGGGACGGACTGAAGCTTTCTTT.